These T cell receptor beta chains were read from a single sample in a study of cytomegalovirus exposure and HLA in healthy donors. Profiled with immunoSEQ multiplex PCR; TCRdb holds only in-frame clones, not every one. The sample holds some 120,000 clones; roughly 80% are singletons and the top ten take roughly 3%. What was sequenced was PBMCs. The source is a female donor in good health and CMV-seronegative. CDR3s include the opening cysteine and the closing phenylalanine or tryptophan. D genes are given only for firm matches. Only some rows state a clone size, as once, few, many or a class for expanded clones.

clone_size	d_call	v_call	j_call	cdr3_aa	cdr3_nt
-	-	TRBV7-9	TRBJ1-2	CASSYARANYGYTF	TGTGCCAGCAGCTATGCCAGGGCTAACTATGGCTACACCTTC
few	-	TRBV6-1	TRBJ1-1	CASNGQTNTEAFF	TGTGCCAGCAATGGACAGACGAACACTGAAGCTTTCTTT
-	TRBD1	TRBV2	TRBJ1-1	CASSEGDRGVSEAFF	TGTGCCAGCAGTGAGGGGGACAGGGGGGTATCTGAAGCTTTCTTT
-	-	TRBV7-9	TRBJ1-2	CASSLQGGHYGYTF	TGTGCCAGCAGCTTGCAGGGAGGACACTATGGCTACACCTTC
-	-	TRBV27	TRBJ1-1	CASSLGRGGTEAFF	TGTGCCAGCAGTTTAGGCAGGGGAGGGACTGAAGCTTTCTTT
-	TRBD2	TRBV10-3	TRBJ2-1	CAISGAGGEQFF	TGTGCCATCAGTGGTGCGGGGGGCGAGCAGTTCTTC
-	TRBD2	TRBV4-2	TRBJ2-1	CASSQGLGNNEQFF	TGTGCCAGCAGCCAGGGACTAGGCAACAATGAGCAGTTCTTC
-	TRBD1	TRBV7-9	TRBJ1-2	CASSPARGGGGSNYGYTF	TGTGCCAGCAGCCCAGCACGAGGGGGCGGAGGGTCTAACTATGGCTACACCTTC
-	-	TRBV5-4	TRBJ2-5	CASSLAPQGPVETQYF	TGTGCCAGCAGCTTGGCCCCGCAGGGTCCCGTGGAGACCCAGTACTTC
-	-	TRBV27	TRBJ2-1	CASSTHRDSSYNEQFF	TGTGCCAGCAGCACACACAGGGATAGCTCCTACAATGAGCAGTTCTTC
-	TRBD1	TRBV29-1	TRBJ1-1	CSAKGTGSTEAFF	TGCAGCGCCAAAGGGACAGGGTCCACTGAAGCTTTCTTT
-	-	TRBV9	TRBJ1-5	CASSPAAANQPQHF	TGTGCCAGCTCCCCGGCAGCAGCGAATCAGCCCCAGCATTTT
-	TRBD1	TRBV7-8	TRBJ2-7	CASSSKQGATSYEQYF	TGTGCCAGCAGCTCAAAACAGGGGGCGACCTCCTACGAGCAGTACTTC
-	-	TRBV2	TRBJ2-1	CASSEAGQEQFF	TGTGCCAGCAGTGAGGCGGGACAGGAGCAGTTCTTC
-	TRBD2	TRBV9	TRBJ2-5	CASSPRGSGRETQYF	TGTGCCAGCAGCCCCCGCGGTAGCGGGCGGGAGACCCAGTACTTC
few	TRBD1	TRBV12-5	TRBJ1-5	CASGLVGQGDQPQHF	TGTGCTAGTGGTTTGGTGGGGCAGGGGGATCAGCCCCAGCATTTT
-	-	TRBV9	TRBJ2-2	CASSPYGAKTTGELFF	TGTGCCAGCAGCCCCTATGGGGCGAAGACCACCGGGGAGCTGTTTTTT
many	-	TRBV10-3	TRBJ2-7	CAISTAEAVRQYF	TGTGCCATCAGCACCGCTGAGGCTGTGAGGCAGTACTTC
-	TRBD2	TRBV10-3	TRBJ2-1	CAISVLAGENNEQFF	TGTGCCATCAGTGTATTAGCGGGGGAGAACAATGAGCAGTTCTTC
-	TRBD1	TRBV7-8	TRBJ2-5	CASRPDRVEETQYF	TGTGCCAGCAGACCGGACAGGGTGGAAGAGACCCAGTACTTC
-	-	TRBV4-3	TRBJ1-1	CASSQDAGRTEAFF	TGCGCCAGCAGCCAAGATGCGGGGAGGACTGAAGCTTTCTTT
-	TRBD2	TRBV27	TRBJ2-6	CASSLSGTSSGANVLTF	TGTGCCAGCAGTTTATCAGGGACTAGCTCTGGGGCCAACGTCCTGACTTTC
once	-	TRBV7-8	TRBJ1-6	CASSFGANSPLHF	TGTGCCAGCAGCTTCGGAGCAAATTCACCCCTCCACTTT
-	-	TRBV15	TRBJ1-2	CATSRAGVGVYGYTF	TGTGCCACCAGCAGAGCAGGGGTTGGGGTCTATGGCTACACCTTC
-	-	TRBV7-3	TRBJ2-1	CASSLRWPTNRGEQFF	TGTGCCAGCAGCTTACGTTGGCCAACAAACCGGGGTGAGCAGTTCTTC
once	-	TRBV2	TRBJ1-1	CASSTLVGMNTEAFF	TGTGCCAGCAGTACCCTAGTCGGAATGAACACTGAAGCTTTCTTT
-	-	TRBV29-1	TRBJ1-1	CSVSQTAEGGEAFF	TGCAGCGTCTCTCAGACCGCCGAGGGTGGTGAAGCTTTCTTT